This TCR beta chain was sequenced in a study of vaccination effects on CD4 cells after COVID-19. Sequencing used immunoSEQ multiplex PCR; TCRdb keeps in-frame clones, though not all of them. Among about 20,000 clones listed, roughly three quarters were seen once. CDR3 length: 19 amino acids. Trimming left V 1 base short and J 3 bases short, with 19 bases between. Germline loops: CDR1 SGHDN, CDR2 FVKESK. As to this clone: Its antigen is currently unknown.

Pools of viral peptides were used by the ViraFEST assay to expand antigen-specific CD4+ T cells ahead of sequencing. The culture ran for approximately 10 days, and then CD4+ T cells were isolated. Prior SARS-CoV-2 infection was absent in the vaccine recipients, as shown by negative nucleocapsid antibodies. Fresh IL-2-containing medium replaced half the medium on days 3 and 7. This receptor was obtained from a human donor who received a COVID-19 vaccine. J is TRBJ1-6 and V is TRBV14; perhaps TRBD1 as D (6 bases). The sequencing here drew on CD4+ T cells from PBMCs cultured with HCoV-NL63 spike peptides, taken before COVID-19 vaccination. DNA for the CDR3: TGTGCCAGCAGCCAAGTGGCGGGCAGGGGATTCGTCTATAATTCACCCCTCCACTTT. This encodes CASSQVAGRGFVYNSPLHF.